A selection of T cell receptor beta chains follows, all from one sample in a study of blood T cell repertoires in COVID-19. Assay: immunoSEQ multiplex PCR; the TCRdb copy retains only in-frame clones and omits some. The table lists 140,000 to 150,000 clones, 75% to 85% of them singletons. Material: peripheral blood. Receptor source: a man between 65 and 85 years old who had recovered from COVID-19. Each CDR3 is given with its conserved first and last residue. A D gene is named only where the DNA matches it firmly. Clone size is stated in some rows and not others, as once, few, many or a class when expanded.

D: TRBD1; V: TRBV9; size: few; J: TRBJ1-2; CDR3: CASSVVDRNGYTF; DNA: TGTGCCAGCAGCGTAGTGGACAGGAATGGCTACACCTTC
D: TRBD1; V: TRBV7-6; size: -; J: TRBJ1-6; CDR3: CASSHTFGTGVGPLHF; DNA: TGTGCCAGCAGCCACACCTTTGGGACAGGGGTTGGTCCCCTCCACTTT
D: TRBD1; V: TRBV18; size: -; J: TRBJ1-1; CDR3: CASSPQTGLNTEAFF; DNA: TGTGCCAGCTCACCACAGACAGGGCTGAACACTGAAGCTTTCTTT
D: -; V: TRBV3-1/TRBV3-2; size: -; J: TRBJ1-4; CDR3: CASSQDDSQKLFF; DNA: TGTGCCAGCAGCCAAGATGACAGTCAAAAACTGTTTTTT
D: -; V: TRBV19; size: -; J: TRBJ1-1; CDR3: CASSMGPRGTEAFF; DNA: TGTGCCAGTAGTATGGGACCCCGGGGGACTGAAGCTTTCTTT
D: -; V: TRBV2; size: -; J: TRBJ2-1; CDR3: CASIPRGGVLNEQFF; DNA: TGTGCCAGCATCCCAAGAGGCGGAGTGCTCAATGAGCAGTTCTTC
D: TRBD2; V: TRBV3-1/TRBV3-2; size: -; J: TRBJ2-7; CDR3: CASSQEATSGTYEQYF; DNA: TGTGCCAGCAGCCAGGAGGCGACTAGCGGTACCTACGAGCAGTACTTC
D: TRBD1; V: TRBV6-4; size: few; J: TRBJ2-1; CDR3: CASSDTGDYNEQFF; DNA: TGTGCCAGCAGTGACACAGGGGACTACAATGAGCAGTTCTTC
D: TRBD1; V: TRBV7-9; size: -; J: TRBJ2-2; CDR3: CARTGGYDTGELFF; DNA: TGTGCCAGGACAGGGGGCTATGACACCGGGGAGCTGTTTTTT
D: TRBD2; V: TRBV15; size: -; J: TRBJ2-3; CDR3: CATSAPGTSGTDTQYF; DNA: TGTGCCACCAGCGCCCCCGGGACTAGCGGCACAGATACGCAGTATTTT
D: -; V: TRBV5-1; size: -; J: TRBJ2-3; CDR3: CASSPEEIPGTDTQYF; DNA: TGCGCCAGCAGCCCGGAGGAGATACCTGGCACAGATACGCAGTATTTT
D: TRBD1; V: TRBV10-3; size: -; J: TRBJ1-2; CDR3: CAISESTGQGKGSNYGYTF; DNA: TGTGCCATCAGTGAGTCGACGGGACAGGGAAAAGGGTCTAACTATGGCTACACCTTC
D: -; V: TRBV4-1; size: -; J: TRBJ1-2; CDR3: CASSQSLGLGGYTF; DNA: TGCGCCAGCAGCCAAAGCTTGGGGCTCGGGGGCTACACCTTC
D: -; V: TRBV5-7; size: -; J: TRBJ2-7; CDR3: CASSPRRAVHEQYF; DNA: TGTGCCAGCAGCCCGCGGAGGGCAGTCCACGAGCAGTACTTC
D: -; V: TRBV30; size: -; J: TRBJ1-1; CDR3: CAWSVRGGTEAFF; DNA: TGTGCCTGGAGTGTACGGGGGGGGACTGAAGCTTTCTTT
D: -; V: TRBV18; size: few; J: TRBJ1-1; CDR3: CASSLEQGQNTEAFF; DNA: TGTGCCAGCTCACTCGAGCAGGGGCAGAACACTGAAGCTTTCTTT
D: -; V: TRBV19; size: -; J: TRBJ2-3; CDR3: CASQGPNTDTQYF; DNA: TGTGCCAGCCAGGGCCCCAACACAGATACGCAGTATTTT
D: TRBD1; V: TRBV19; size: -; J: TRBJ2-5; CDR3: CASSDRGQPGETQYF; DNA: TGTGCCAGTAGTGACAGGGGACAGCCCGGGGAGACCCAGTACTTC
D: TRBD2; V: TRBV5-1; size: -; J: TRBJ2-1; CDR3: CASSATSGGVRNEQFF; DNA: TGCGCCAGCAGCGCGACTAGCGGGGGGGTTCGTAATGAGCAGTTCTTC
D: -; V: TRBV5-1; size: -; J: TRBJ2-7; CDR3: CASSLAGGLYEQYF; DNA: TGCGCCAGCAGCTTGGCAGGGGGACTCTACGAGCAGTACTTC
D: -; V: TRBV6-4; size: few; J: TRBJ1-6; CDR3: CASSLSGTSSLHF; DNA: TGTGCCAGCAGTCTAAGCGGGACTTCGTCCCTCCACTTT
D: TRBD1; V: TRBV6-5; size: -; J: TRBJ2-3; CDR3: CASRRTGGFNTQYF; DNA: TGTGCCAGCAGGAGGACAGGGGGCTTTAATACGCAGTATTTT
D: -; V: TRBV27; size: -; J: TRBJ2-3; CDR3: CASSFRDSPHTQYF; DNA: TGTGCCAGCAGTTTCCGGGACTCGCCCCATACGCAGTATTTT
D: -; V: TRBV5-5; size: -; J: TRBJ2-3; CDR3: CASSLVGGADTQYF; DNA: TGTGCCAGCAGCTTGGTCGGGGGAGCAGATACGCAGTATTTT
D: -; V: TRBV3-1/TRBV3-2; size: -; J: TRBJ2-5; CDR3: CASSQGWGGEETQYF; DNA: TGTGCCAGCAGCCAGGGGTGGGGAGGAGAGGAGACCCAGTACTTC
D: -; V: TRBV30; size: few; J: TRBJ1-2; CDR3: CAWSVRPEVGGYTF; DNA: TGTGCCTGGAGTGTACGACCAGAGGTGGGTGGCTACACCTTC
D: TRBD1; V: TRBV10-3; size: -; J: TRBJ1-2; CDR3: CAISAPGQANANYGYTF; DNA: TGTGCCATCAGTGCCCCGGGACAGGCGAACGCTAACTATGGCTACACCTTC
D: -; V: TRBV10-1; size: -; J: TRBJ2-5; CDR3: CASSGDGPGETQYF; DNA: TGCGCCAGCAGTGGAGACGGCCCGGGAGAGACCCAGTACTTC
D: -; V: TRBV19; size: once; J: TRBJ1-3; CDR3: CASSIEGFSGNTIYF; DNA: TGTGCCAGTAGTATAGAGGGCTTCTCTGGAAACACCATATATTTT
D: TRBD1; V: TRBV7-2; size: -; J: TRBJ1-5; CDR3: CASSPGTGKNQPQHF; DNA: TGTGCCAGCAGCCCCGGGACAGGGAAAAATCAGCCCCAGCATTTT
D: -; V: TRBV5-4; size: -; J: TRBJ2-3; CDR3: CASSPGGAGGDTQYF; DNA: TGTGCCAGCAGCCCCGGCGGGGCAGGCGGGGATACGCAGTATTTT
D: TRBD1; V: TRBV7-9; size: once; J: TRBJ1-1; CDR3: CASSLGQGDTEAFF; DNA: TGTGCCAGCAGCTTGGGACAGGGGGACACTGAAGCTTTCTTT
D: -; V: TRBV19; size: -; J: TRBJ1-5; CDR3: CASTHQGGTNQPQHF; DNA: TGTGCCAGTACCCACCAGGGCGGGACCAATCAGCCCCAGCATTTT
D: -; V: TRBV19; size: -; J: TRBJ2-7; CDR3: CASSAGAEQTRYEQYF; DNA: TGTGCCAGTAGTGCTGGGGCAGAGCAGACCCGCTACGAGCAGTACTTC
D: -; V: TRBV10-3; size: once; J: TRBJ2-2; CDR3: CAISARSNTGELFF; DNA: TGTGCCATCAGTGCGAGGTCGAACACCGGGGAGCTGTTTTTT
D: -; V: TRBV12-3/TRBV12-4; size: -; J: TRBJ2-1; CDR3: CASSLAAYSLQFF; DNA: TGTGCCAGCAGTTTAGCGGCTTACAGCCTGCAGTTCTTC
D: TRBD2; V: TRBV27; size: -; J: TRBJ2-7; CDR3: CASSLLAGGFSYEQYF; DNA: TGTGCCAGCAGTCTACTAGCGGGAGGTTTTTCCTACGAGCAGTACTTC
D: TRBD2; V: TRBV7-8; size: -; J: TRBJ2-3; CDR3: CASSLRRGGLYTDTQYF; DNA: TGTGCCAGCAGCTTAAGGCGGGGGGGCCTTTACACAGATACGCAGTATTTT
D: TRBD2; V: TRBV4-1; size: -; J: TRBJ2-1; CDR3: CASSFRTSGSYNEQFF; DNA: TGCGCCAGCAGCTTCCGGACTAGCGGGAGTTACAATGAGCAGTTCTTC
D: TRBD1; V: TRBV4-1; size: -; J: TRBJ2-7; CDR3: CASSQGDGTGRSYEQYF; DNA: TGCGCCAGCAGCCAAGGGGATGGGACAGGGCGCTCCTACGAGCAGTACTTC
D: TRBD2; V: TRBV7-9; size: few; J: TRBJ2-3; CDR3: CASSLGLAGGPLTDTQYF; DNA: TGTGCCAGCAGCTTAGGACTAGCGGGAGGGCCATTAACAGATACGCAGTATTTT
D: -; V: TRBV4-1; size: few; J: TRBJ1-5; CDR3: CASSQWTSEWPQHF; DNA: TGCGCCAGCAGCCAATGGACAAGCGAGTGGCCCCAGCATTTT
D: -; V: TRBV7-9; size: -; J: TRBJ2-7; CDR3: CASSLGALYEQYF; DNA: TGTGCCAGCAGCTTAGGGGCCTTATACGAGCAGTACTTC
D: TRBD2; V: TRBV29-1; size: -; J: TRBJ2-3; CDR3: CSVVTDPGLVAGGPTPTDTQYF; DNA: TGCAGCGTTGTCACCGATCCCGGGTTGGTAGCGGGAGGCCCTACCCCCACAGATACGCAGTATTTT
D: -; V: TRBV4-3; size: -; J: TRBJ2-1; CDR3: CASSQLTGSPLNEQFF; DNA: TGCGCCAGCAGCCAACTAACCGGGTCCCCCCTCAATGAGCAGTTCTTC
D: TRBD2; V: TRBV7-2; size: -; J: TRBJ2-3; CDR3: CASSPQAGGPGATDTQYF; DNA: TGTGCCAGCAGCCCCCAGGCGGGAGGGCCTGGGGCCACAGATACGCAGTATTTT
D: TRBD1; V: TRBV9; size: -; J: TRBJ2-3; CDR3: CASSVGWGDRGTDTQYF; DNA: TGTGCCAGCAGCGTAGGGTGGGGGGACAGGGGCACAGATACGCAGTATTTT
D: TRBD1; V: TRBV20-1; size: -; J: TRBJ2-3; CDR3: CSASPGTGGTDTQYF; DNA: TGCAGTGCTAGTCCCGGGACAGGGGGCACAGATACGCAGTATTTT
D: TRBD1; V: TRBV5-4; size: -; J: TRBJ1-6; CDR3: CASSLDRDREESPLHF; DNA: TGTGCCAGCAGCTTGGACCGGGACAGGGAAGAATCACCCCTCCACTTT
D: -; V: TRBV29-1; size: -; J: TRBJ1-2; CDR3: CSVRGFYGYTF; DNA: TGCAGCGTCCGGGGTTTCTATGGCTACACCTTC